What follows are 9 T cell receptor beta chains derived from one specimen sequenced in a study of OX40 agonist ivuxolimab in advanced cancers. Measured with immunoSEQ multiplex PCR; TCRdb has only the in-frame clones, and not every one. The data contain 50,000 to 75,000 clones, more than 80% of them singletons. Sequences were derived from CD4+ or CD8+ T cells sorted from blood, sampled in a trial of the OX40 agonist ivuxolimab. The source is an adult with an advanced solid tumor such as melanoma, head and neck, liver or kidney cancer.

This clone was detected only once. The chain links TRBV20-1 to TRBJ2-3; no reliable D call. The CDR3 covers 11 residues. CDR1 and CDR2 from the germline V gene are DFQATT and SNEGSKA (reference sequence). Trimming shortened V by 6 bases and J by 7 bases, and 11 bases separated the two germline ends. The CDR3 protein is CSAAVLNTQYF. In DNA form, the CDR3 reads TGCAGTGCCGCAGTTTTGAATACGCAGTATTTT.

The CDR3 DNA sequence: TGTGCCAGCAGTTTCTCCCCCTCCGCAGGCCGTCGAGGGACCCAGTACTTC. Translated: CASSFSPSAGRRGTQYF. The J gene is TRBJ2-5, the V gene TRBV27; D is ambiguous. This CDR3 has 17 residues. Per the germline V gene, CDR1 is MNHEY and CDR2 is SMNVEV (reference sequence). Trimming cost V 3 bases and J 7 bases, with 24 bases left between them.

V gene TRBV18 combines with J gene TRBJ1-6; TRBD1 matches 10 bases. The CDR3 is 17 amino acids. V lost 3 bases and J lost 0; bases outside the gene matches: 2. Germline V gives CDR1 KGHSH, CDR2 LQKENI. This CDR3 is CASSPGQGSSYNSPLHF. In DNA form, the CDR3 reads TGTGCCAGCTCACCGGGACAGGGGAGCTCCTATAATTCACCCCTCCACTTT.

V is TRBV7-9 and J is TRBJ2-1; D uncertain. CDR3 length: 13 residues. CDR1 and CDR2 from the germline V gene are SEHNR and FQNEAQ (reference sequence). The V and J ends lost 6 bases and 10 bases respectively, with 16 bases between them. CDR3 bases: TGTGCCAGCAGTTACTTAGATCAGTCAGAGCAGTTCTTC. It codes for CASSYLDQSEQFF.

This chain joins TRBV2 and TRBJ1-2; 7 bases align to TRBD1. The CDR3 runs 13 residues. Unmatched junction bases numbered 7, after V lost 6 bases and J lost 6 bases. The germline V gene encodes CDR1 SNHLY and CDR2 FYNNEI. The CDR3 spells CASSQDRDHGYTF. For the CDR3, the DNA is TGTGCCAGCAGCCAAGACAGGGATCATGGCTACACCTTC.

The chain uses TRBV20-1 and TRBJ2-7, with unresolved D. The germline V gene has CDR1 DFQATT and CDR2 SNEGSKA (reference sequence). The CDR3 consists of 11 residues. Trimming removed 4 bases from V and 7 bases from J, with 11 bases in between. The CDR3 here is CSATQAAEQYF. For the CDR3, the DNA is TGCAGTGCTACGCAGGCGGCGGAGCAGTACTTC.

The chain uses TRBV5-1 and TRBJ2-1; D uncertain. CDR3 length equals 14 residues. Germline CDR1 is SGHRS and CDR2 is YFSETQ. V dropped 1 base and J dropped 0 bases, with 5 bases sitting between them. CDR3 loop: CASSLMSSYNEQFF. The CDR3 DNA reads as TGCGCCAGCAGCTTGATGAGCTCCTACAATGAGCAGTTCTTC.

The chain has TRBV5-1 and TRBJ1-1, with TRBD1 identical over 7 bases. The length of the CDR3 is 14 residues. Germline CDR1 reads SGHRS; CDR2 reads YFSETQ. Trimming at V came to 6 bases and at J to 1 base, leaving 6 bases not matched to a gene. Here the CDR3 DNA reads TGCGCCAGCACCTCCGGGACAGAGAACACTGAAGCTTTCTTT. Translating it yields CASTSGTENTEAFF.

This chain connects TRBV10-2 to TRBJ2-5, with no clear D. The germline V gene encodes CDR1 WSHSY and CDR2 SAAADI. The CDR3 extends over 12 amino acids. V lost 5 bases to trimming and J lost 3 bases, with 7 bases between them. CDR3 loop: CASSPAEETQYF. CDR3 DNA sequence: TGCGCCAGCAGTCCCGCGGAAGAGACCCAGTACTTC.